This TCR beta chain originates from a study of OX40 agonist ivuxolimab in advanced cancers. On the study more broadly: Patients were dosed with the agonistic anti-OX40 (CD134) antibody ivuxolimab. The study gave patients intravenous ivuxolimab at 0.01 to 10 mg/kg every 2 weeks. Whole-study findings and limits: Among some nonresponders, normalized T-cell clonal expansion was also low.

Produced via immunoSEQ multiplex PCR; TCRdb's table is partial and in-frame only. The sample includes some 39,000 clones, 75% to 90% seen only once; the top ten take 6%. This CDR3 has 14 amino acids. The ends were cut back, 3 bases at V and 10 bases at J, with 13 bases in the middle. Germline CDR1 is MDHEN and CDR2 is SYDVKM. With respect to this clone: The antigen is unknown.

This sequence originates from an adult with an advanced solid tumor such as melanoma, head and neck, liver or kidney cancer. The material was CD4+ or CD8+ T cells sorted from blood, obtained in a trial of the OX40 agonist ivuxolimab. The rearrangement joins TRBV28 to TRBJ1-6; D not resolved. The CDR3 is CASSFSRSNSPLHF. The CDR3 region has the DNA TGTGCCAGCAGTTTTAGTCGGTCAAACTCACCCCTCCACTTT.